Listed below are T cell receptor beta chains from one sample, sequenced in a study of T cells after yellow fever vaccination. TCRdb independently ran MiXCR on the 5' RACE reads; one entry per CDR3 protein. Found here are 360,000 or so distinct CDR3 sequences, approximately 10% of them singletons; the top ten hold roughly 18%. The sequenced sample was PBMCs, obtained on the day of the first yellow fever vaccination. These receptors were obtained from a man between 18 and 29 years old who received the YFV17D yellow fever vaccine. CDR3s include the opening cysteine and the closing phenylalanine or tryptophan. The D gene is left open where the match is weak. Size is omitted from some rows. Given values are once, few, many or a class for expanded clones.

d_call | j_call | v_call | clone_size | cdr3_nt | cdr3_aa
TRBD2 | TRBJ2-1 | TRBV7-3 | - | TGTGCCAGCAGCCCGGGGGTTTTTAGCGGGGGGCTCCATGAGCAGTTCTTC | CASSPGVFSGGLHEQFF
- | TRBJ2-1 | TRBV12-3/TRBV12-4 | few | TGTGCCAGCAGCTGGGGGGAAACCCCACGGGGGCAGTTCTTC | CASSWGETPRGQFF
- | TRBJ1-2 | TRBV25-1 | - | TGTGCCAGCAGCAATTATGGAGGCGGCTACTATGGCTACACCTTC | CASSNYGGGYYGYTF
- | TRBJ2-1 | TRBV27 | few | TGTGCCAGCAGTGACCCAACAGGACAGTTGTACTACAATGAGCAGTTCTTC | CASSDPTGQLYYNEQFF
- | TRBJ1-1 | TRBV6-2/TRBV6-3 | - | TGTGCCAGCAACCGGGCAAGGGACACTGAAGCTTTCTTT | CASNRARDTEAFF
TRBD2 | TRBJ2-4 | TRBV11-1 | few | TGTGCCAGCAGCTTAATCTCACTCGCGGGGGTGGCCAAAAACATTCAGTACTTC | CASSLISLAGVAKNIQYF
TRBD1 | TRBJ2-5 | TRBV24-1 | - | TGTGCCACCAGTGATTTGCCTTCCCGGGACAGGGGAAAGACCCAGTACTTC | CATSDLPSRDRGKTQYF
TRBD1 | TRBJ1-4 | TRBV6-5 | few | TGTGCCAGCAGTTACCTCGGACAGGGAAATGAAAAACTGTTTTTT | CASSYLGQGNEKLFF
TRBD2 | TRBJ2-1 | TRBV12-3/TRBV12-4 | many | TGTGCCAGCAGTCCATTCGGGAGCGGGGGGGCGCAGGAGCAGTTCTTC | CASSPFGSGGAQEQFF
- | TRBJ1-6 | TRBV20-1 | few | TGCAGTCTCAGACGACAGGATTCACCCCTCCACTTT | CSLRRQDSPLHF
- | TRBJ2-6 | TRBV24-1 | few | TGTGCCCCCTATGACGGGGCGCTAGGGGCCAACGTCCTGACTTTC | CAPYDGALGANVLTF
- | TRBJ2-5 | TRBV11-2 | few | TGTGCCAGCACTTTAGGGACTGGTCAAGAGACCCAGTACTTC | CASTLGTGQETQYF
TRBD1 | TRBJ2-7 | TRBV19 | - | TGTGCCAGTGGGACAGGCGCCTACGAGCAGTACTTC | CASGTGAYEQYF
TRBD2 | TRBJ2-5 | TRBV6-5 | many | TGTTCGAGTCGGGGGGGGACGGAGACCCAGTACTTC | CSSRGGTETQYF
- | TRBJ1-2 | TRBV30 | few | TGTGCCTCCCCTTACCCGGGGGATCGCCCCCCAGTCTTC | CASPYPGDRPPVF
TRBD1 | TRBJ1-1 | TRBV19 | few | TGTGCCAGTAGTACGGTGGACAGGGGATCGGCTTTCTTT | CASSTVDRGSAFF
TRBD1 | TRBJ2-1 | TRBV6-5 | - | TGTGCCAGCAGTCACGGACAGGGCGTCTACAATGAGCAGTTCTTC | CASSHGQGVYNEQFF
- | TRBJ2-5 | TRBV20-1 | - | TGCAGTGCTAGAGGACTAGGTCAGGGATTACAAGAGACCCAGTACTTC | CSARGLGQGLQETQYF
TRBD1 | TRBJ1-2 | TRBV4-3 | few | TGCGCCAGCAGCCAAGTACCAAAACTGGGACAGGGCGACGGAGGCTACACCTTC | CASSQVPKLGQGDGGYTF
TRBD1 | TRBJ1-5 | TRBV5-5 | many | TGTGCCAGCAGCTTCGACAGGGGCAATCAGCCCCAGCATTTT | CASSFDRGNQPQHF
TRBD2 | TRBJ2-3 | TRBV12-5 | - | TGTGCTAGTGGTTTTTTCGGCGGGGGGGACACAGATACGCAGTATTTT | CASGFFGGGDTDTQYF
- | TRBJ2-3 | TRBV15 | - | TGTGCCACCAGCAGGTCCCCAACCGGGACCAAGGCAGATACGCAGTATTTT | CATSRSPTGTKADTQYF
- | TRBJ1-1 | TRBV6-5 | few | TGTGCCAGCAGTTACGGTCCGATACCGAACACTGAAGCTTTCTTT | CASSYGPIPNTEAFF
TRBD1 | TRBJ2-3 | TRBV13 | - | TGTGCCAGCAGCCGGGAGCCGGGACAGGAAGATTCTAGCACAGATACGCAGTATTTT | CASSREPGQEDSSTDTQYF
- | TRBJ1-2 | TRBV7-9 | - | TGTGCCAGCAGTTCCTCCGGGAGAAACTATGGCTACACCTTC | CASSSSGRNYGYTF
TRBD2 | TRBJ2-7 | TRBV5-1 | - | TGCGCCAGAGGGACTAGCGGGGGCTACGAGCAGTACTTC | CARGTSGGYEQYF
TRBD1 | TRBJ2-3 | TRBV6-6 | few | TGTGCCACAAACAGGGGCTACACAGATACGCAGTATTTT | CATNRGYTDTQYF